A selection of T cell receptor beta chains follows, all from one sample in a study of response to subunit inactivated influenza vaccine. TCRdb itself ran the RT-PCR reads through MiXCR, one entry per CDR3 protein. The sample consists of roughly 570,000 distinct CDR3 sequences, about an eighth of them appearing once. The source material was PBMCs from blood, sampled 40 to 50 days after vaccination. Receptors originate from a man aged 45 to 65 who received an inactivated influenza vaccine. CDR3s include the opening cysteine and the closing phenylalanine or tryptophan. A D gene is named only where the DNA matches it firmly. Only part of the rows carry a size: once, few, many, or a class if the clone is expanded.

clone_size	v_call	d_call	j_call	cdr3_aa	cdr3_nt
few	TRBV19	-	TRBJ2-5	CASSPTKLPSETQYF	TGTGCCAGTAGTCCGACTAAACTTCCCTCAGAGACCCAGTACTTC
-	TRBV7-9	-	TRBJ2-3	CASSPPLGKGTDTQYF	TGTGCCAGCAGCCCTCCGCTAGGGAAGGGCACAGATACGCAGTATTTT
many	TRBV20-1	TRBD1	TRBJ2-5	CSAPPPGTAWTQYF	TGCAGTGCTCCCCCACCCGGGACAGCGTGGACCCAGTACTTC
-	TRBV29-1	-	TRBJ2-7	CSVASTRSSYEQYF	TGCAGCGTTGCCAGTACACGGAGCTCCTACGAGCAGTACTTC
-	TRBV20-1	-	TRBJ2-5	CSGRTGGTQETQYF	TGCAGCGGACGAACCGGGGGGACACAAGAGACCCAGTACTTC
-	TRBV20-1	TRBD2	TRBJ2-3	CSAPQLAGGLRTDTQYF	TGCAGTGCTCCCCAACTAGCGGGGGGTCTTCGGACAGATACGCAGTATTTT
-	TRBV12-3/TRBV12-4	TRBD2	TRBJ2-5	CASSFGSGGARETQYF	TGTGCCAGCAGTTTCGGTAGCGGGGGTGCCAGGGAGACCCAGTACTTC
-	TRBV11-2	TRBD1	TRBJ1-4	CASSLQGTGLGEKLFF	TGTGCCAGCAGCTTACAAGGGACAGGTCTGGGAGAAAAACTGTTTTTT
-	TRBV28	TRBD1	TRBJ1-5	CASRGEGQGSNQPQHF	TGTGCCAGCAGGGGGGAGGGACAGGGTAGCAATCAGCCCCAGCATTTT
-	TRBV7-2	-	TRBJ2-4	CASSLIRGAIQYF	TGTGCCAGCAGCTTAATCCGAGGAGCCATTCAGTACTTC
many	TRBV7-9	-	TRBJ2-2	CASSLVTGELFF	TGCGCCAGCAGCTTGGTGACCGGGGAGCTGTTTTTT
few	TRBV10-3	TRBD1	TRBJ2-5	CAISDPGQGAQQETQYF	TGTGCCATCAGTGACCCTGGACAGGGGGCCCAGCAAGAGACCCAGTACTTC
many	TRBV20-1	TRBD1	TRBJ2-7	CSAQGQLTYEQYF	TGCAGTGCCCAGGGACAGTTGACCTACGAGCAGTACTTC
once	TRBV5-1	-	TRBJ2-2	CASSFQGSGELFF	TGCGCCAGCAGCTTTCAAGGGAGCGGGGAGCTGTTTTTT
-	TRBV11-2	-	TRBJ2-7	CASSFSLGYEQYF	TGTGCCAGCAGCTTTTCCCTCGGTTACGAGCAGTACTTC
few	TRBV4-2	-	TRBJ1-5	CASSQDHGGTALPQHF	TGTGCCAGCAGCCAAGACCACGGAGGGACGGCTCTGCCCCAGCATTTT
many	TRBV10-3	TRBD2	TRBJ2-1	CAIEAGGRNNEQFF	TGTGCCATCGAAGCGGGGGGGAGAAACAATGAGCAGTTCTTC
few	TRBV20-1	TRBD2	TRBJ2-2	CSGAGGPNTGELFF	TGCAGTGGGGCGGGAGGGCCAAACACCGGGGAGCTGTTTTTT
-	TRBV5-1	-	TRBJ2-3	CASRKDYTSTDTQYF	TGCGCCAGCAGAAAGGACTATACTAGCACAGATACGCAGTATTTT
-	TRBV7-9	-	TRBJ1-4	CASIRWGRKETEKLFF	TGTGCCAGCATCCGCTGGGGCAGGAAAGAGACTGAAAAACTGTTTTTT
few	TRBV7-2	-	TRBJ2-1	CASSSAGRVTDEQFF	TGTGCCAGCAGCTCGGCGGGTCGCGTTACGGATGAGCAGTTCTTC
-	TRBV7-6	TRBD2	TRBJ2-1	CASSFLAGGTNEQFF	TGTGCCAGCAGCTTCCTAGCGGGGGGGACGAATGAGCAGTTCTTC
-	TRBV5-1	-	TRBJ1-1	CASSSRMDNPEAFF	TGCGCCAGCAGCTCAAGGATGGACAACCCTGAAGCTTTCTTT
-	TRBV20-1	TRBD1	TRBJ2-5	CSASGLQGPNQETQYF	TGCAGTGCCTCCGGCTTACAGGGGCCCAACCAAGAGACCCAGTACTTC
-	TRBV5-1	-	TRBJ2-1	CASSLRSGNEQFF	TGCGCCAGCAGCTTGCGAAGCGGCAATGAGCAGTTCTTC
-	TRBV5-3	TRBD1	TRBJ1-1	CARSLAHHGTVSEAFF	TGTGCCAGAAGCTTGGCGCACCACGGGACAGTTTCTGAAGCTTTCTTT
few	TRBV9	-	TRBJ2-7	CASSVGPGNYEQYF	TGTGCCAGCAGCGTAGGTCCAGGAAACTACGAGCAGTACTTC
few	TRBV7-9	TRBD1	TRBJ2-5	CASSKGAVGETQYF	TGTGCCAGCAGCAAGGGGGCGGTCGGAGAGACCCAGTACTTC
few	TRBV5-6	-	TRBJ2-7	CASSLLGAHEQYF	TGTGCCAGCAGCTTGCTAGGGGCACACGAGCAGTACTTC
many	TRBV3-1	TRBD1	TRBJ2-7	CASSQEGGFSYEQYF	TGTGCCAGCAGCCAAGAAGGGGGCTTCTCCTACGAGCAGTACTTC
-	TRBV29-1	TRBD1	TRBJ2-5	CSVDRTTGGRETQYF	TGCAGCGTTGACCGCACGACAGGGGGGAGGGAGACCCAGTACTTC
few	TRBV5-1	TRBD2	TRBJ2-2	CASSGTSGSDTGELFF	TGCGCCAGCAGCGGAACTAGCGGGAGCGACACCGGGGAGCTGTTTTTT
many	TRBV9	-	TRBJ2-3	CASSVDLGTGTDTQYF	TGTGCCAGCAGCGTAGATCTTGGGACCGGAACAGATACGCAGTATTTT
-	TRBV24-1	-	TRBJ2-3	CATSAGRSTDTQYF	TGTGCCACCAGTGCCGGGAGAAGCACAGATACGCAGTATTTT
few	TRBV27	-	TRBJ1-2	CASSLGFDGLDGYTF	TGTGCCAGCAGCCTGGGTTTTGACGGTTTAGACGGCTACACCTTC
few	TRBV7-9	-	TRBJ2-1	CASSMVAWDKGYNEQFF	TGTGCCAGCAGCATGGTCGCCTGGGACAAGGGTTACAATGAGCAGTTCTTC
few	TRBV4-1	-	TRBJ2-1	CASSQVPDYNEQFF	TGCGCCAGCAGCCAAGTGCCCGACTACAATGAGCAGTTCTTC
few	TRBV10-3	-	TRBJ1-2	CAISEDPNYGYTF	TGTGCCATCAGTGAGGACCCTAACTATGGCTACACCTTC
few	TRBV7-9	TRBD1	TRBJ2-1	CASSLPGQTYNEQFF	TGTGCCAGCAGCTTACCGGGACAGACATACAATGAGCAGTTCTTC
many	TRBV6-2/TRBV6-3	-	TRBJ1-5	CASSDRQYQPQHF	TGTGCCAGCAGTGACAGACAGTATCAGCCCCAGCATTTT
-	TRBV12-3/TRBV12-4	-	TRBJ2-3	CASSLGLAYTDTQYF	TGTGCCAGCAGTTTAGGTCTCGCTTACACAGATACGCAGTATTTT
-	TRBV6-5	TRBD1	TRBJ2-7	CASSSTTGRTYEQYF	TGTGCCAGCAGTTCCACGACAGGGCGTACCTACGAGCAGTACTTC
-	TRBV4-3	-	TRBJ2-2	CASSQVQIGIGSLGELFF	TGCGCCAGCAGCCAAGTCCAGATTGGTATCGGGAGTTTAGGGGAGCTGTTTTTT
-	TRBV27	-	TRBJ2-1	CASRRAGTAYNEQFF	TGTGCCAGCAGGCGAGCGGGGACAGCTTACAATGAGCAGTTCTTC
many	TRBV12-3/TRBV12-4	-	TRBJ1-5	CASSLGKGQPQHF	TGTGCCAGCAGTTTGGGGAAGGGGCAGCCCCAGCATTTT
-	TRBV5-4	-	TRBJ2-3	CASRPDIGTQYF	TGTGCCAGCAGACCGGACATCGGGACGCAGTATTTT
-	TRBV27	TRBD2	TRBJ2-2	CASSFGAGGNTGELFF	TGTGCCAGCAGTTTCGGAGCGGGGGGGAACACCGGGGAGCTGTTTTTT
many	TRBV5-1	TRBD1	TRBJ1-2	CASSVDRVNYGYTF	TGCGCCAGCAGCGTGGACAGGGTCAACTATGGCTACACCTTC
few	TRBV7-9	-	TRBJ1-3	CACESGNTIYF	TGTGCCTGCGAATCCGGAAACACCATATATTTT
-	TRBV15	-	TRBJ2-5	CATSRGYQETQYF	TGTGCCACCAGCAGAGGATACCAAGAGACCCAGTACTTC
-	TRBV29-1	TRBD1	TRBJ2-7	CSVETRDSSYEQYF	TGCAGCGTTGAGACCAGGGACAGCTCCTACGAGCAGTACTTC
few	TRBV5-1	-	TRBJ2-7	CASSLGPIRDTSYEQYF	TGCGCCAGCAGCTTGGGACCGATACGGGACACCTCCTACGAGCAGTACTTC